Below, 21 T cell receptor beta chains from the same sample are listed, as sequenced in a study of blood T cell repertoires in COVID-19. This table comes from immunoSEQ multiplex PCR, and its TCRdb copy is limited to in-frame clones, with some not included. The sample consists of hundreds of thousands of clones, 89% of them appearing once. Sequenced input: peripheral blood. These receptors all stem from a woman aged 60 to 75 with acute or convalescent COVID-19.

The chain links TRBV9 to TRBJ2-1, with 9 bases matching TRBD1. The V and J ends lost 1 base and 8 bases, in that order; junction bases with no gene match: 7. CDR3 length equals 15 residues. CDR1 SGDLS and CDR2 YYNGEE come from the germline V gene. CDR3 sequence (DNA): TGTGCCAGCAGCGTACATGGACAGGGGTTCGATGAGCAGTTCTTC. Its protein product is CASSVHGQGFDEQFF.

J is TRBJ1-2 and V is TRBV29-1, with D unclear. V was cut by 5 bases and J by 2 bases, with 6 bases left in between. The CDR3 runs 11 residues. Germline CDR1 reads SQVTM; CDR2 reads ANQGSEA. Written as DNA, the CDR3 is TGCAGCGTTCCTGAGAACTATGGCTACACCTTC. Protein product: CSVPENYGYTF.

This chain connects TRBV28 to TRBJ2-7, with D perhaps matching TRBD2 (7 bases). V shed 6 bases and J shed 6 bases, with 21 bases lying between them. This CDR3 is built from 15 residues. Germline CDR1 MDHEN, CDR2 SYDVKM. This CDR3 is CASRSTGGAFVEQYF. Here the CDR3 DNA reads TGTGCCAGCAGAAGTACGGGGGGCGCGTTCGTCGAGCAGTACTTC.

This chain uses TRBV7-2 with TRBJ1-1; D gene uncertain. Germline assignment: CDR1 SGHTA and CDR2 FQGNSA. Trimming stripped 3 bases from V and 0 bases from J, with 14 bases between. This CDR3 spans 16 amino acids. The CDR3 DNA follows: TGTGCCAGCAGCTTCCCACGTGACAAAATGAACACTGAAGCTTTCTTT. Protein: CASSFPRDKMNTEAFF. Filled out from reference TRBV7-2 and TRBJ1-1, the complete variable domain reads GAGVSQSPSNKVTEKGKDVELRCDPISGHTALYWYRQSLGQGLEFLIYFQGNSAPDKSGLPSDRFSAERTGGSVSTLTIQRTQQEDSAVYLCASSFPRDKMNTEAFFGQGTRLTVV.

The genes are TRBV6-1 and TRBJ1-6; no definite D call. Looked up from germline, CDR1 is MNHNS and CDR2 is SASEGT. CDR3 length: 12 residues. Trimming cost V 7 bases and J 8 bases, with 9 bases left between them. Here the CDR3 reads CASTSYDSPLHF. The CDR3 DNA reads as TGTGCCAGCACCTCTTATGATTCACCCCTCCACTTT.

The sample holds a few counts of this clone. The chain recombines TRBV5-1 with TRBJ2-2; 13 bases are a match to TRBD2. V gave up 4 bases and J gave up 5 bases; unmatched junction bases: 2. The V gene's germline CDR1 is SGHRS and CDR2 YFSETQ. CDR3 length: 15 residues. The CDR3 nucleotides read TGCGCCAGCAGCCCGGGACTAGCGGGGACCGGGGAGCTGTTTTTT. This sequence encodes CASSPGLAGTGELFF.

V gene TRBV5-1 combines with J gene TRBJ2-2; 10 nucleotides agree with TRBD2. Germline CDR1 and CDR2: SGHRS and YFSETQ. This CDR3 region has 16 residues. Trimming removed 2 bases from V and 3 bases from J; junction bases left unmatched: 4. CDR3 coding DNA: TGCGCCAGCAGCTTTAGGCTAGCGGGAGACACCGGGGAGCTGTTTTTT. Its translation is CASSFRLAGDTGELFF.

The V and J genes are TRBV30 and TRBJ2-5; possibly TRBD2 for D (6 bases). V lost 1 base and J lost 0, with 6 bases in between. In germline, CDR1 is GTSNPN, CDR2 SVGIG (reference sequence). The CDR3 covers 13 residues. The CDR3 is CAWSGTNQETQYF. In DNA, the CDR3 is TGTGCCTGGAGTGGGACTAACCAAGAGACCCAGTACTTC. Looking up the rest from reference TRBV30 and TRBJ2-5 gives the full variable domain: SQTIHQWPATLVQPVGSPLSLECTVEGTSNPNLYWYRQAAGRGLQLLFYSVGIGQISSEVPQNLSASRPQDRQFILSSKKLLLSDSGFYLCAWSGTNQETQYFGPGTRLLVL.

The chain recombines TRBV4-3 with TRBJ1-1, with 7 bases lining up with TRBD1. There are 13 residues in the CDR3. With 2 bases clipped from V and 5 bases from J, the junction kept 2 bases outside the gene matches. CDR1 is LGHNA and CDR2 is YSLEER in the germline V gene. The chain's CDR3 is CASSQQGVTEAFF. DNA for the CDR3: TGCGCCAGCAGCCAACAGGGGGTAACTGAAGCTTTCTTT.

The chain employs TRBV19 and TRBJ1-5; no clear D. Germline V gene lookup returns CDR1 LNHDA and CDR2 SQIVND (reference sequence). The V gene lost 5 bases and the J gene lost 5 bases, with 10 bases spanning the gap. The CDR3 consists of 13 residues. CDR3 in DNA: TGTGCCAGTAGTTCCCAGAGGGATCAGCCCCAGCATTTT. Its translation is CASSSQRDQPQHF. Full variable domain (rest looked up from reference TRBV19 and TRBJ1-5): DGGITQSPKYLFRKEGQNVTLSCEQNLNHDAMYWYRQDPGQGLRLIYYSQIVNDFQKGDIAEGYSVSREKKESFPLTVTSAQKNPTAFYLCASSSQRDQPQHFGDGTRLSIL.

The chain is built from TRBV7-9 and TRBJ2-3; a possible D gene is TRBD2 (6 bases). Germline-derived CDR1 and CDR2 are SEHNR and FQNEAQ (reference sequence). With 4 bases removed from V and 3 bases from J, the gap between germline ends came to 17 bases. The CDR3 consists of 16 residues. The CDR3 protein is CASSSTWAGTTDTQYF. The CDR3 DNA reads as TGTGCCAGCAGCTCCACGTGGGCGGGGACTACAGATACGCAGTATTTT.

The CDR3, as DNA: TGTGCTAGTGGCAGGGACAGGGGTGAGCAGTTCTTC. It is translated as CASGRDRGEQFF. The chain employs TRBV12-5 and TRBJ2-1; TRBD1 matches at 10 bases. The V gene's germline CDR1 is LGHNT and CDR2 FRNRAP. This CDR3 is built from 12 residues. V lost 6 bases to trimming and J lost 9 bases; unmatched junction nucleotides: 2.

The chain uses TRBV3-1 (or the pseudogene TRBV3-2) and TRBJ2-5, with 13 bases fitting TRBD2. Germline V gene sequence: CDR1 LGHDT, CDR2 YNNKEL (reference sequence). The V gene end was trimmed by 0 bases and the J gene end by 4 bases; junction bases not matched to a gene: 8. The length of the CDR3 is 18 residues. The CDR3 DNA reads as TGTGCCAGCAGCCAAGACATTAGACTAGCGGGAGGTGGAGAGACCCAGTACTTC. Its translation: CASSQDIRLAGGGETQYF.

The chain employs TRBV2 and TRBJ1-5, with D unclear. Trimming removed 5 bases from V and 6 bases from J, with 17 bases in between. The V gene's germline CDR1 is SNHLY and CDR2 FYNNEI. The CDR3 covers 15 residues. CDR3 sequence reads: CASSLREGVGQPQHF. The CDR3 coding sequence is TGTGCCAGCAGTCTCCGGGAGGGAGTGGGTCAGCCCCAGCATTTT.

The J gene is TRBJ1-5, the V gene TRBV10-3, with D maybe TRBD1 (5 bases). Trimming pared 0 bases from V and 3 bases from J, leaving 12 bases between. Germline lookup yields CDR1 ENHRY and CDR2 SYGVKD. There are 16 residues in the CDR3. The CDR3, as DNA: TGTGCCATCAGTGAGTCTTTAGACAGCCTCAATCAGCCCCAGCATTTT. Translation: CAISESLDSLNQPQHF.

This sequence joins TRBV19 and TRBJ2-2, with D perhaps matching TRBD1 (5 bases). Trimming took 4 bases from V and 0 from J, leaving 6 bases between them. Germline CDR1 LNHDA, CDR2 SQIVND (reference sequence). The CDR3 runs to 14 residues. The CDR3 coding sequence is TGTGCCAGTAGTACCAGGGCGAACACCGGGGAGCTGTTTTTT. Translated, it gives CASSTRANTGELFF.

As regards this clone: This same CDR3 is encoded by further DNA sequences in the sample. The chain links TRBV27 to TRBJ2-7, with D tentatively TRBD2 (6 bases). The V gene lost 8 bases and the J gene lost 0 bases, with 14 bases spanning the gap. In germline, CDR1 is MNHEY, CDR2 SMNVEV (reference sequence). This CDR3 has 14 amino acids. The CDR3 protein is CASSGGASSYEQYF. CDR3 nucleotide sequence: TGTGCCAGCTCTGGCGGGGCGAGCTCCTACGAGCAGTACTTC.

The chain employs TRBV11-3 and TRBJ2-1; 7 nucleotides match TRBD1. CDR3 length: 11 amino acids. Germline CDR1 reads SGHNT; CDR2 reads YENEEA. The V gene end was trimmed by 5 bases and the J gene end by 12 bases; junction bases not matched to a gene: 4. The CDR3, as DNA: TGTGCCAGCAGCGAGGGGGCGGCGCAGTTCTTC. This translates into CASSEGAAQFF.

This rearrangement joins TRBV3-1 (or the pseudogene TRBV3-2) to TRBJ1-2, with D perhaps matching TRBD1 (5 bases). CDR1 is LGHDT and CDR2 is YNNKEL in the germline V gene (reference sequence). Between the trimmed V and J ends, which lost 4 bases and 8 bases, there was a span of 14 bases. The length of the CDR3 is 13 residues. Here the CDR3 DNA reads TGTGCCAGCAGCCGGGCGGTGGGGGGGGGCTACACCTTC. Translation gives CASSRAVGGGYTF.

V and J are TRBV10-3 and TRBJ1-6, with a weak D call TRBD1 (5 bases). The CDR3 totals 13 residues. Germline assignment: CDR1 ENHRY and CDR2 SYGVKD. Trimming left V 8 bases short and J 7 bases short, with 12 bases between. CDR3 coding DNA: TGTGCCATCTCTTACGGGGGAAATTCACCCCTCCACTTT. This encodes CAISYGGNSPLHF.

In the case of this clone: Additional DNA sequences in this sample encode the identical CDR3. The chain joins TRBV27 to TRBJ1-2, with 7 bases lining up with TRBD1. This CDR3 has 12 residues. V trimming: 4 bases; J trimming: 5 bases; junction bases outside the gene matches: 1. Looked up from germline, CDR1 is MNHEY and CDR2 is SMNVEV (reference sequence). The CDR3 coding sequence is TGTGCCAGCAGTTCAGGGGGTTATGGCTACACCTTC. Residues: CASSSGGYGYTF.